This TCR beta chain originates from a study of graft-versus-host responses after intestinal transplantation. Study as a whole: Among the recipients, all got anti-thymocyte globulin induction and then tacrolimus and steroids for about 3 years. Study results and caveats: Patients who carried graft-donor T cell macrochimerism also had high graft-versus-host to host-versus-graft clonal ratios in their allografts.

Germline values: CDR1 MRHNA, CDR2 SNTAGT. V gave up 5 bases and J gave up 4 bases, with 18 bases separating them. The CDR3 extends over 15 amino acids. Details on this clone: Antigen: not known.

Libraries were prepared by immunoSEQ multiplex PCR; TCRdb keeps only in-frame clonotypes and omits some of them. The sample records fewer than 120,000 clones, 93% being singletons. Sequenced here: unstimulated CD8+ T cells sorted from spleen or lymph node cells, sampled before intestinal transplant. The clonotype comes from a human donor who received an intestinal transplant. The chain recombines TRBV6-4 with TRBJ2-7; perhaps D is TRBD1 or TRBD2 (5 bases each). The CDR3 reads CASSRGPGPDYEQYF. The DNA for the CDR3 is TGTGCCAGCAGTAGGGGTCCGGGACCAGATTACGAGCAGTACTTC.